The 31 T cell receptor beta chains given below trace back to one sample, sequenced in a study of post-analysis software for immune sequencing data. Study outcomes and limitations: Relative to controls, patients had a few TRBV segments at higher frequency, with TRBV5-6, TRBV5-1 and TRBV20-1 among these.

TCR beta libraries were prepared from cDNA with unique molecular identifiers. TCRdb fed the PCR reads into MiXCR, producing one record per CDR3 protein. Of approximately 730,000 distinct CDR3 sequences listed, approximately 30% are singletons. Antigens of these TCRs are unknown. The sample comprised blood. These receptors originate from a girl aged 5-17 years with multiple sclerosis.

The CDR3: CSARDPGGSVPDTQYF. In DNA form, the CDR3 reads TGCAGTGCTAGAGATCCGGGAGGCAGTGTCCCAGATACGCAGTATTTT. The chain recombines TRBV20-1 with TRBJ2-3, with 7 bases lining up with TRBD2. Germline CDR1 reads DFQATT; CDR2 reads SNEGSKA (reference sequence). The CDR3 is 16 amino acids. The J segment lost 4 bases and the V segment lost 0 bases, leaving 10 bases of the junction unmatched.

The chain links TRBV5-8 to TRBJ1-5, with 7 bases that match TRBD1. The CDR3 runs to 19 residues. V shed 4 bases, J shed 3 bases, and the junction held 19 bases outside the gene matches. Germline CDR1 SGHTS, CDR2 YDEGEE. This chain's CDR3 is CASSRVSDRRSRYNQPQHF. CDR3 sequence (DNA): TGTGCCAGCAGCCGAGTGTCGGACAGGAGATCCCGATACAATCAGCCCCAGCATTTT.

CDR3 sequence reads: CASSKKTGGNTEAFF. Here the CDR3 DNA reads TGCGCCAGCAGCAAAAAGACAGGGGGGAACACTGAAGCTTTCTTT. The gene calls are TRBV5-1 and TRBJ1-1; TRBD1 matches at 9 bases. The CDR3 runs to 15 residues. From germline, CDR1 is SGHRS and CDR2 YFSETQ. The V and J ends lost 4 bases and 1 base, in that order; junction bases with no gene match: 5.

This clonotype was counted only a few times. The chain employs TRBV5-1 and TRBJ2-6, with a weak D call TRBD1 (6 bases). The CDR3 covers 15 residues. V was clipped by 4 bases and J by 4 bases, with 12 bases between them. The germline gives CDR1 SGHRS, CDR2 YFSETQ. This CDR3 reads CASSETGSGANVLTF. The CDR3 DNA sequence: TGCGCCAGCAGCGAAACAGGGTCCGGGGCCAACGTCCTGACTTTC.

Only a few counts were recorded for this clonotype. This chain uses TRBV12-3 or TRBV12-4 with TRBJ2-3; TRBD1 is a possible D gene (6 bases). Trimming took off 6 bases at V and 14 bases at J, with 18 bases between the two ends. The CDR3 totals 12 residues. The CDR3 nucleotides read TGTGCCAGCAGCCGAGGGACACCAATATGGTATTTT. It specifies CASSRGTPIWYF.

As regards this clonotype: Its ends do not fully match the called genes, so a read error is possible. This chain links TRBV7-2 with TRBJ1-5; unclear D gene. There are 13 residues in the CDR3. Germline-derived CDR1 and CDR2 are SGHTA and FQGNSA. The CDR3 coding sequence is TGTGCCGGCAGCTCTCAGACTAATCAGCCCCAGCATTTT. It codes for CAGSSQTNQPQHF.

The chain has TRBV12-3 or TRBV12-4 and TRBJ2-2; perhaps TRBD1 as D (6 bases). The CDR3 runs 14 residues. Trimming took off 8 bases at V and 4 bases at J, with 14 bases between the two ends. The CDR3 loop is CASLQGSLTGELFF. The CDR3 bases are TGTGCCAGCCTCCAGGGGAGCCTCACCGGGGAGCTGTTTTTT.

The chain carries TRBV20-1 and TRBJ1-2; TRBD1 might be the D (5 bases). CDR1 is DFQATT, CDR2 SNEGSKA, per germline (reference sequence). The CDR3 sequence is 13 residues long. V was clipped by 5 bases and J by 4 bases, with 14 bases between them. The CDR3 region is CSAPRTSFYGYTF. As DNA, the CDR3 is TGCAGTGCTCCTAGGACATCCTTCTATGGCTACACCTTC.

Regarding this clonotype: Germline is not matched at one junction end, which may reflect a read error. The chain is built from TRBV6-6 and TRBJ1-2; 9 bases map to TRBD1. CDR3 length equals 12 residues. Looked up from germline, CDR1 is MNHNY and CDR2 is SVGAGI (reference sequence). CDR3 amino acids: CASSYGTGGFTF. The CDR3 DNA is TGTGCCAGCAGTTACGGAACAGGGGGCTTCACCTTC.

This clonotype was counted only a few times. The chain uses TRBV29-1 and TRBJ2-2, with D perhaps being TRBD1 or TRBD2 (5 bases each). Trimming pared 0 bases from V and 1 base from J, leaving 12 bases between. The CDR3 extends over 16 amino acids. The V gene's germline CDR1 is SQVTM and CDR2 ANQGSEA. For the CDR3, the DNA is TGCAGCGTTGAAGATCGGGGCAGTGGGAACACCGGGGAGCTGTTTTTT. Translated, it gives CSVEDRGSGNTGELFF.

In its sample, this clonotype was seen a few times. The chain joins TRBV20-1 to TRBJ2-5; unclear D gene. CDR3 size: 13 residues. Between the trimmed V and J ends, which lost 2 bases and 1 base, there was a span of 8 bases. Per germline, CDR1 DFQATT and CDR2 SNEGSKA (reference sequence). As DNA, the CDR3 is TGCAGTGCTAGATGGCGGACCCAAGAGACCCAGTACTTC. Encoded protein: CSARWRTQETQYF.

This clonotype was counted a few times. This rearrangement joins TRBV5-1 to TRBJ2-5; 7 bases align to TRBD1. The J call could be wrong; TRBJ2-7 is a better fit for the DNA end. The CDR3 spans 15 residues. From germline, CDR1 is SGHRS and CDR2 YFSETQ. DNA of the CDR3: TGCGCCAGCAGCTGGGTGGGACAGCCTGCCTACGAGCAGTACTTC. This encodes CASSWVGQPAYEQYF.

This clonotype was seen a few times. The CDR3 DNA follows: TGTGCCAGCAGCTTACGCCCTGTGGAGACCCAGTACTTC. Translating gives CASSLRPVETQYF. V gene TRBV7-2 combines with J gene TRBJ2-5; D uncertain. The V end was cut by 2 bases, the J end by 5 bases, with 9 bases between. The CDR3 runs to 13 residues. Germline values: CDR1 SGHTA, CDR2 FQGNSA.

The table lists this clonotype with many counts. As DNA, the CDR3 is TGCAGTGCCCGACAGGGATCCTACGAGCAGTACTTC. Translation: CSARQGSYEQYF. J is TRBJ2-7 and V is TRBV20-1; 7 nucleotides agree with TRBD1. CDR1 and CDR2 (germline): DFQATT, SNEGSKA (reference sequence). The CDR3 has 12 amino acids. V shed 6 bases, J shed 1 base, and the junction held 3 bases outside the gene matches.

The chain is built from TRBV15 and TRBJ2-7, with a tentative D call TRBD1 (6 bases). V lost 0 bases, J lost 4 bases, and 10 bases lay in between. The CDR3 totals 14 residues. CDR1 is LNHNV and CDR2 is YYDKDF in the germline V gene (reference sequence). The CDR3 loop reads CATSRDLGAYEQYF. CDR3 sequence (DNA): TGTGCCACCAGCAGAGACTTGGGGGCTTACGAGCAGTACTTC.

This clonotype was detected only a few times. The rearrangement uses TRBV6-2 or TRBV6-3 and TRBJ2-4; D is uncertain. The CDR3 consists of 16 residues. In germline, CDR1 is MNHEY, CDR2 SVGEGT. The V end lost 6 bases, the J end lost 3 bases, and 18 bases lay between the germline ends. CDR3 sequence (DNA): TGTGCCAGCAGAACCCAATGGGGTAGGGTCAAAAACATTCAGTACTTC. This encodes CASRTQWGRVKNIQYF.

The chain couples TRBV5-1 to TRBJ2-1; TRBD2 might be the D (6 bases). CDR3 length: 15 residues. Germline V lookup: CDR1 SGHRS, CDR2 YFSETQ. V was clipped by 5 bases and J by 3 bases, with 15 bases between them. CDR3 bases: TGCGCCAGCAGTCAACTAGCCGACTTCTACAATGAGCAGTTCTTC. This codes for CASSQLADFYNEQFF.

CDR3 bases: TGTGCCAGCAGTCTCCGACAGGGTGGTTCACCCCTCCACTTT. Its protein is CASSLRQGGSPLHF. The chain combines TRBV27 with TRBJ1-6; the match to TRBD1 covers 7 bases. This CDR3 spans 14 amino acids. CDR1 is MNHEY, CDR2 SMNVEV, per germline (reference sequence). V lost 5 bases to trimming and J lost 9 bases; unmatched junction nucleotides: 7.

About this clonotype: A much larger clone is a single base away; this may be a read error. CDR3: CASSQDLASGAYERYF. The DNA of the CDR3 is TGCGCCAGCAGCCAAGATTTGGCTAGTGGGGCCTACGAGCGGTACTTC. The J gene is TRBJ2-5, the V gene TRBV4-3, with a tentative D call TRBD1 (5 bases). The CDR3 extends over 16 amino acids. V shed 0 bases and J shed 13 bases, with 24 bases lying between them. Looked up from germline, CDR1 is LGHNA and CDR2 is YSLEER.

The chain carries TRBV5-1 and TRBJ1-6, with D perhaps TRBD1 (6 bases). This CDR3 contains 17 residues. The V gene lost 6 bases and the J gene lost 7 bases, with 23 bases spanning the gap. Germline loops: CDR1 SGHRS, CDR2 YFSETQ. For the CDR3, the DNA is TGCGCCAGCACCGAGTGGGGACACTACAAACAGAATTCACCCCTCCACTTT. Protein product: CASTEWGHYKQNSPLHF.

The V and J genes are TRBV6-5 and TRBJ1-1; no definite D call. V shed 6 bases and J shed 1 base, with 12 bases lying between them. This CDR3 spans 14 amino acids. Germline lookup yields CDR1 MNHEY and CDR2 SVGAGI. The CDR3 coding sequence is TGTGCCAGCAGCCCGACACCGAAGAACACTGAAGCTTTCTTT. This encodes CASSPTPKNTEAFF.

As regards this clonotype: Sequence at one end of the junction differs from germline and may be a read error. This chain uses TRBV20-1 with TRBJ1-4; 8 nucleotides agree with TRBD1. The CDR3 is 14 residues long. The germline CDR1 and CDR2 sequences are DFQATT and SNEGSKA (reference sequence). The CDR3 sequence: CSVDGRTGNEKPFF. DNA for the CDR3: TGCAGTGTCGACGGTCGGACAGGGAATGAAAAACCGTTTTTT.

The chain joins TRBV12-3 or TRBV12-4 to TRBJ1-4; D not certain. CDR3 length equals 16 residues. The V gene lost 3 bases and the J gene lost 3 bases, with 14 bases spanning the gap. The CDR3 sequence: CASSFRAERANEKLFF. For the CDR3, the DNA is TGTGCCAGCAGTTTTCGTGCAGAGAGGGCTAATGAAAAACTGTTTTTT.

J is TRBJ2-7 and V is TRBV12-3 or TRBV12-4; 7 bases agree with TRBD2. Unmatched junction bases numbered 6, after V lost 6 bases and J lost 4 bases. This CDR3 is 13 amino acids long. The CDR3: CASSHSGRYEQYF. The CDR3 DNA reads as TGTGCCAGCAGCCATAGCGGGCGTTACGAGCAGTACTTC.

The V and J genes are TRBV6-1 and TRBJ1-2; D gene uncertain. Trimming shortened V by 6 bases and J by 7 bases, and 3 bases separated the two germline ends. CDR3 length: 9 amino acids. CDR1 MNHNS and CDR2 SASEGT come from the germline V gene. As DNA, the CDR3 is TGTGCCAGCAGCTGTGGCTACACCTTC. This codes for CASSCGYTF.

The V and J genes are TRBV6-5 and TRBJ2-3; 9 bases are shared with TRBD2. This CDR3 has 16 amino acids. Germline V lookup: CDR1 MNHEY, CDR2 SVGAGI. With 6 bases clipped from V and 7 bases from J, the junction kept 14 bases outside the gene matches. The CDR3 loop reads CASSLGASGTPHTQYF. The CDR3 DNA reads TGTGCCAGCAGCCTTGGGGCTAGCGGGACCCCTCATACGCAGTATTTT.

Regarding this clonotype: An end of the junction does not agree with germline; a read error may underlie this. The chain links TRBV7-2 to TRBJ2-1, with 11 bases fitting TRBD2. This CDR3 spans 15 amino acids. In germline, CDR1 is SGHTA, CDR2 FQGNSA. Written as DNA, the CDR3 is TGTGCCGGCAGCTTAACTAGCGGGAGAGTAGGTGAGCAGTTCTTC. Translation gives CAGSLTSGRVGEQFF.

V usage is TRBV5-1 and J usage is TRBJ1-1, with a weak D call TRBD1 (6 bases). Trimming stripped 4 bases from V and 0 bases from J, with 13 bases between. Germline V gene sequence: CDR1 SGHRS, CDR2 YFSETQ. The CDR3 is 15 residues long. CDR3 amino acids: CASSPGTLMNTEAFF. The CDR3 coding sequence is TGCGCCAGCAGCCCGGGGACACTCATGAACACTGAAGCTTTCTTT. Complete variable domain (other parts from reference TRBV5-1 and TRBJ1-1): KAGVTQTPRYLIKTRGQQVTLSCSPISGHRSVSWYQQTPGQGLQFLFEYFSETQRNKGNFPGRFSGRQFSNSRSEMNVSTLELGDSALYLCASSPGTLMNTEAFFGQGTRLTVV.

This clonotype has only a few counts. V is TRBV25-1 and J is TRBJ2-3, with 9 bases matching TRBD2. The CDR3 runs to 16 residues. V shed 6 bases, J shed 6 bases, and the junction held 13 bases outside the gene matches. Germline V gene sequence: CDR1 MGHDK, CDR2 SYGVNS. CDR3 in amino acids: CASSLGLTSGADTQYF. The CDR3 DNA reads TGTGCCAGCAGCCTGGGACTGACTAGCGGAGCGGATACGCAGTATTTT.

The CDR3 nucleotides read TGCAGTGCTAGCGAAGGGGGAGGGGACCAAGAGACCCAGTACTTC. Encoded protein: CSASEGGGDQETQYF. V gene TRBV20-1 combines with J gene TRBJ2-5; possible D gene TRBD2, 7 bases. The CDR3 loop spans 15 amino acids. V was shortened by 3 bases and J by 0 bases, with 14 bases between the two germline ends. Germline V gene lookup returns CDR1 DFQATT and CDR2 SNEGSKA (reference sequence).

This clonotype turned up a few times. This rearrangement joins TRBV7-6 to TRBJ2-1; D is unclear. Germline-derived CDR1 and CDR2 are SGHVS and FNYEAQ. Deletions cut 3 bases from V and 8 bases from J, with 14 bases between. There are 14 residues in the CDR3. CDR3 in amino acids: CASSFGDDGDEQFF. CDR3 coding DNA: TGTGCCAGCAGCTTCGGAGATGATGGCGATGAGCAGTTCTTC.